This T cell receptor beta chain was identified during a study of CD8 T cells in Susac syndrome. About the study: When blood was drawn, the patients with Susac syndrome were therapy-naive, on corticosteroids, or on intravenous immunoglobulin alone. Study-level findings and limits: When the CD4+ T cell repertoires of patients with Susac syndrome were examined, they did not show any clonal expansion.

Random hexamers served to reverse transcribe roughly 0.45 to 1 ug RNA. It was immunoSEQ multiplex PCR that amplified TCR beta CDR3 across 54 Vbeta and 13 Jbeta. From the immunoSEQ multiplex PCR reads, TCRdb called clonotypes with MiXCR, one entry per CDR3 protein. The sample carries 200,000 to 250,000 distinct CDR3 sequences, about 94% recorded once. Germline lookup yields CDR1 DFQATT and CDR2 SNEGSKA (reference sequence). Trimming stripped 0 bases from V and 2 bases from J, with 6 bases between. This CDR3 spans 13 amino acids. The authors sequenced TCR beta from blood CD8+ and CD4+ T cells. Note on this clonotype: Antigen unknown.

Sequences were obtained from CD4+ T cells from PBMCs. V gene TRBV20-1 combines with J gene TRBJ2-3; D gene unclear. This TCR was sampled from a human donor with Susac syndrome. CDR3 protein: CSAREPITDTQYF. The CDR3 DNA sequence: TGCAGTGCTAGAGAACCTATCACAGATACGCAGTATTTT.